These 28 T cell receptor beta chains originate from one sample sequenced in a study of radiation and T cells in renal cell carcinoma. Libraries were prepared by immunoSEQ multiplex PCR; TCRdb keeps only in-frame clonotypes and omits some of them. The sample carries about 49,000 clones, more than 80% recorded once. Time point in this sample: blood 2 weeks post-SBRT. The treatment denotes: 15 Gy SBRT to primary tumor, nephrectomy 4 weeks later. Sequenced material: blood, taken from a patient whose treatment included radiotherapy and nephrectomy. These receptors originate from a woman in her seventies with renal cell carcinoma.

The CDR3 loop is CASSPTGGRDEKLFF. For the CDR3, the DNA is TGTGCCAGCTCACCAACGGGGGGGCGAGATGAAAAACTGTTTTTT. This sequence joins TRBV18 and TRBJ1-4, with D perhaps matching TRBD1 (6 bases). Germline loops: CDR1 KGHSH, CDR2 LQKENI. The length of the CDR3 is 15 residues. The V and J ends lost 2 bases and 6 bases respectively, with 13 bases between them.

V and J are TRBV29-1 and TRBJ2-5; D tentatively reads TRBD1 or TRBD2 (6 bases each). Per the germline V gene, CDR1 is SQVTM and CDR2 is ANQGSEA. The ends were cut back, 6 bases at V and 3 bases at J, with 17 bases in the middle. The CDR3 length is 14 residues. The CDR3 protein is CSVGAVGGKETQYF. The CDR3 region has the DNA TGCAGCGTGGGGGCAGTGGGGGGCAAAGAGACCCAGTACTTC.

This rearrangement joins TRBV5-1 to TRBJ1-2; 9 bases line up with TRBD1. Germline CDR1 reads SGHRS; CDR2 reads YFSETQ. The CDR3 has 15 amino acids. Losses at the gene ends were 4 bases for V and 0 bases for J; bases not matched to a gene: 4. CDR3 sequence: CASSITGGTNYGYTF. The DNA of the CDR3 is TGCGCCAGCAGCATCACAGGGGGCACTAACTATGGCTACACCTTC.

The rearrangement links TRBV7-2 to TRBJ2-3; D not certain. In germline, CDR1 is SGHTA, CDR2 FQGNSA. V was trimmed by 5 bases and J by 6 bases, leaving 9 bases between them. This CDR3 spans 12 amino acids. The CDR3 nucleotides read TGTGCCAGCAGCATGCCCGGCGATACGCAGTATTTT. Translated: CASSMPGDTQYF.

V gene TRBV29-1 combines with J gene TRBJ2-5; TRBD1 agrees at 9 bases. The J call is uncertain, as TRBJ2-7 better fits the DNA end. CDR1 SQVTM and CDR2 ANQGSEA come from the germline V gene. This CDR3 comprises 14 residues. The CDR3: CSVETGTGTYEQYF. DNA for the CDR3: TGCAGCGTTGAAACCGGGACAGGGACCTACGAGCAGTACTTC.

This chain connects TRBV25-1 to TRBJ1-4, with D perhaps TRBD1 (5 bases). The CDR3 length is 14 residues. With 11 bases removed from V and 4 bases from J, the gap between germline ends came to 17 bases. CDR1 is MGHDK and CDR2 is SYGVNS in the germline V gene. CDR3 in amino acids: CAAQGLPCNEKLFF. The CDR3 region has the DNA TGTGCCGCCCAGGGCCTGCCTTGTAATGAAAAACTGTTTTTT.

The chain links TRBV6-1 to TRBJ1-1; no clear D gene. CDR1 is MNHNS and CDR2 is SASEGT in the germline V gene. This CDR3 has 15 amino acids. Trimming shortened V by 2 bases and J by 1 base, and 11 bases separated the two germline ends. DNA of the CDR3: TGTGCCAGCAGTGAATTCCGAGATAGGAACACTGAAGCTTTCTTT. Its translation: CASSEFRDRNTEAFF.

The chain combines TRBV5-1 with TRBJ2-1; D may be TRBD1 (6 bases). The germline CDR1 and CDR2 sequences are SGHRS and YFSETQ. The CDR3 contains 15 residues. V was pared by 0 bases and J by 2 bases, with 9 bases between. CDR3: CASSLVEGAYNEQFF. The DNA of the CDR3 is TGCGCCAGCAGCTTGGTAGAGGGGGCCTACAATGAGCAGTTCTTC.

This clone has only one observation. This sequence joins TRBV19 and TRBJ1-2, with 7 bases identical to TRBD1. The CDR3 covers 16 residues. V lost 5 bases to trimming and J lost 0 bases; unmatched junction nucleotides: 9. Germline V gene lookup returns CDR1 LNHDA and CDR2 SQIVND (reference sequence). The CDR3 loop reads CASSDGGTVANYGYTF. CDR3 nucleotide sequence: TGTGCCAGTAGTGACGGCGGGACAGTAGCTAACTATGGCTACACCTTC.

This clone was found a few times. V gene TRBV15 combines with J gene TRBJ1-3; 7 bases map to TRBD1. The CDR3 extends over 14 amino acids. The germline CDR1 and CDR2 sequences are LNHNV and YYDKDF (reference sequence). V gave up 5 bases and J gave up 1 base; unmatched junction bases: 2. CDR3 sequence: CATSATGSGNTIYF. CDR3 bases: TGTGCCACCAGCGCGACAGGGTCTGGAAACACCATATATTTT. The variable domain in full, with the rest retrieved from reference TRBV15 and TRBJ1-3, is DAMVIQNPRYQVTQFGKPVTLSCSQTLNHNVMYWYQQKSSQAPKLLFHYYDKDFNNEADTPDNFQSRRPNTSFCFLDIRSPGLGDTAMYLCATSATGSGNTIYFGEGSWLTVV.

The rearrangement links TRBV7-9 to TRBJ2-1, with 12 bases aligning to TRBD2. V gave up 3 bases and J gave up 8 bases; unmatched junction bases: 2. Germline CDR1 and CDR2: SEHNR and FQNEAQ (reference sequence). The CDR3 covers 14 residues. CDR3 in amino acids: CASSFLAGGDEQFF. CDR3 nucleotide sequence: TGTGCCAGCAGCTTTCTAGCGGGAGGGGATGAGCAGTTCTTC.

A single count supports this clone. As DNA, the CDR3 is TGTGCCAGCAGCTTTTACGGGATCCTGGGGGGGCAGTACTTC. Protein product: CASSFYGILGGQYF. V is TRBV7-2 and J is TRBJ2-7; perhaps TRBD2 as D (6 bases). This CDR3 comprises 14 residues. Germline CDR1 reads SGHTA; CDR2 reads FQGNSA. Trimming left V 3 bases short and J 9 bases short, with 18 bases between.

This clone appeared a few times. The rearrangement links TRBV14 to TRBJ1-4; D perhaps matches TRBD1 (6 bases). Germline V gene data show CDR1 as SGHDN and CDR2 as FVKESK. Between the trimmed V and J ends, which lost 0 bases and 2 bases, there was a span of 16 bases. The CDR3 is 18 residues long. The CDR3 nucleotides read TGTGCCAGCAGCCAAGACAGGGGAAGATTTATCACTAATGAAAAACTGTTTTTT. It encodes CASSQDRGRFITNEKLFF.

This sequence joins TRBV9 and TRBJ2-5; D remains unclear. V lost 3 bases and J 1 base, leaving 13 bases between the germline ends. Germline CDR1 reads SGDLS; CDR2 reads YYNGEE. This CDR3 has 15 residues. The CDR3 is CASSDWTGPQETQYF. The CDR3 bases are TGTGCCAGCAGCGACTGGACCGGACCCCAAGAGACCCAGTACTTC.

This chain uses TRBV12-5 with TRBJ1-4; D not resolved. This CDR3 is built from 12 residues. V was trimmed by 7 bases and J by 10 bases, leaving 13 bases between them. CDR1 LGHNT and CDR2 FRNRAP come from the germline V gene. CDR3 DNA: TGTGCTAGTGCCGATCCCCCCGGAAAACTGTTTTTT. Its translation is CASADPPGKLFF. Combining the CDR3 with reference TRBV12-5 and TRBJ1-4 gives the whole variable domain DARVTQTPRHKVTEMGQEVTMRCQPILGHNTVFWYRQTMMQGLELLAYFRNRAPLDDSGMPKDRFSAEMPDATLATLKIQPSEPRDSAVYFCASADPPGKLFFGSGTQLSVL.

This clone was observed a handful of times. The CDR3 region has the DNA TGTGCCACCATCCGGGACAGCTCTGGAAACACCATATATTTT. This translates into CATIRDSSGNTIYF. The chain combines TRBV6-5 with TRBJ1-3; TRBD1 agrees at 7 bases. V trimming: 10 bases; J trimming: 0 bases; junction bases outside the gene matches: 6. The length of the CDR3 is 14 residues. Germline lookup yields CDR1 MNHEY and CDR2 SVGAGI.

The chain employs TRBV5-1 and TRBJ2-3, with D perhaps matching TRBD2 (6 bases). Looked up from germline, CDR1 is SGHRS and CDR2 is YFSETQ. The CDR3 runs to 17 residues. The V and J ends lost 2 bases and 2 bases respectively, with 18 bases between them. CDR3 coding DNA: TGCGCCAGCAGCTTTTTGGGGTCCGGGAGAGTCACAGATACGCAGTATTTT. Its translation: CASSFLGSGRVTDTQYF.

This chain connects TRBV6-5 to TRBJ2-2, with 8 bases fitting TRBD2. The J segment lost 0 bases and the V segment lost 6 bases, leaving 3 bases of the junction unmatched. The CDR3 length is 15 residues. Germline V gives CDR1 MNHEY, CDR2 SVGAGI. The CDR3 nucleotides are TGTGCCAGCAGAAGCGGGAGCCCGAACACCGGGGAGCTGTTTTTT. This translates into CASRSGSPNTGELFF.

CDR3 loop: CSVAGENIQYF. DNA for the CDR3: TGCAGTGTGGCTGGGGAAAACATTCAGTACTTC. The chain combines TRBV20-1 with TRBJ2-4; D gene uncertain. Germline CDR1 and CDR2: DFQATT and SNEGSKA (reference sequence). The CDR3 extends over 11 amino acids. Trimming pared 7 bases from V and 5 bases from J, leaving 9 bases between.

The chain uses TRBV6-5 and TRBJ1-1; D uncertain. The CDR3 totals 12 residues. CDR1 is MNHEY, CDR2 SVGAGI, per germline. The ends were cut back, 0 bases at V and 7 bases at J, with 6 bases in the middle. The DNA of the CDR3 is TGTGCCAGCAGTTACTCGACGGATGAAGCTTTCTTT. Encoded protein: CASSYSTDEAFF.

The chain carries TRBV4-3 and TRBJ2-1; 7 nucleotides align to TRBD1. The V and J ends lost 8 bases and 4 bases, in that order; junction bases with no gene match: 8. The germline gives CDR1 LGHNA, CDR2 YSLEER. The CDR3 loop spans 14 amino acids. The CDR3 DNA sequence: TGCGCCAGCTCCTCAAGCAGGGGGTACAATGAGCAGTTCTTC. Translation gives CASSSSRGYNEQFF.

CDR3 region: CASALASSTDTQYF. In DNA form, the CDR3 reads TGTGCCAGCGCCCTAGCCTCTAGCACAGATACGCAGTATTTT. The gene calls are TRBV6-1 and TRBJ2-3, with D perhaps matching TRBD2 (5 bases). The CDR3 contains 14 residues. Germline V gene sequence: CDR1 MNHNS, CDR2 SASEGT. V was cut by 8 bases and J by 0 bases, with 12 bases left in between.

This clone was counted once. This sequence joins TRBV19 and TRBJ1-5, with a possible D match to TRBD1 (5 bases). In germline, CDR1 is LNHDA, CDR2 SQIVND (reference sequence). The ends were cut back, 6 bases at V and 4 bases at J, with 16 bases in the middle. The CDR3 has 15 amino acids. The CDR3 sequence: CASRSGLGENQPQHF. The DNA of the CDR3 is TGTGCCAGTAGGTCTGGGTTGGGGGAAAATCAGCCCCAGCATTTT.

The chain has TRBV10-3 and TRBJ2-7; 14 nucleotides agree with TRBD2. CDR3 length: 18 residues. Germline CDR1 and CDR2: ENHRY and SYGVKD. V shed 11 bases and J 4 bases; nucleotides not matched to a gene: 19. The CDR3 nucleotides read TGTGCCTCTCAAAGCCCCCGACTAGCGGGGGGGCCGGCGTACGAGCAGTACTTC. Amino acid sequence: CASQSPRLAGGPAYEQYF.

The J gene is TRBJ1-1, the V gene TRBV19, with TRBD1 matching over 11 bases. The CDR3 extends over 17 amino acids. V shed 2 bases, J shed 0 bases, and the junction held 5 bases outside the gene matches. Germline V gives CDR1 LNHDA, CDR2 SQIVND (reference sequence). Here the CDR3 DNA reads TGTGCCAGTAGTATACGAAAGGGACAGGGGGTGAACACTGAAGCTTTCTTT. It translates to CASSIRKGQGVNTEAFF.

The sample holds a few counts of this clone. The rearrangement uses TRBV29-1 and TRBJ1-1; no definite D call. Germline CDR1 reads SQVTM; CDR2 reads ANQGSEA. Trimming took off 7 bases at V and 5 bases at J, with 14 bases between the two ends. This CDR3 contains 12 residues. The CDR3 coding sequence is TGCAGCGCGGGATTGAGGGAGACTGAAGCTTTCTTT. This sequence encodes CSAGLRETEAFF.

The chain combines TRBV7-9 with TRBJ2-2, with D perhaps matching TRBD2 (6 bases). This CDR3 is built from 16 residues. Germline V gene lookup returns CDR1 SEHNR and CDR2 FQNEAQ (reference sequence). V dropped 4 bases and J dropped 5 bases, with 17 bases sitting between them. CDR3 sequence: CASSSTSGVRTGELFF. CDR3 nucleotide sequence: TGTGCCAGCAGCTCAACTTCGGGAGTTCGGACCGGGGAGCTGTTTTTT.

This clone came up a few times. V gene TRBV14 combines with J gene TRBJ1-1; D is undetermined. CDR3 size: 13 residues. V was shortened by 7 bases and J by 1 base, with 10 bases between the two germline ends. Germline V gene lookup returns CDR1 SGHDN and CDR2 FVKESK. The CDR3 here is CASNGQANTEAFF. DNA for the CDR3: TGTGCCAGCAACGGCCAGGCGAACACTGAAGCTTTCTTT.